This TCR beta chain was profiled in a study of blood T cell repertoires in COVID-19. The data were produced by immunoSEQ multiplex PCR, yet TCRdb's version contains in-frame clones alone and is incomplete. The sample has a few hundred thousand clones, about 86% seen once. This clone showed up just once. Specimen: peripheral blood. The sequence derives from a man older than 75 with acute or convalescent COVID-19.

CDR3 DNA: TGTGCTAGTGGTTTTTCTGCCCGGAGCAATCAGCCCCAGCATTTT. The encoded protein is CASGFSARSNQPQHF. This chain uses TRBV12-5 with TRBJ1-5; D remains ambiguous. The CDR3 is made up of 15 amino acids. Trimming removed 3 bases at V and 1 base at J, with 10 bases between. Germline CDR1 reads LGHNT; CDR2 reads FRNRAP.